This is a list of T cell receptor beta chains from one sample in a study of T cell responses to AZD1222 COVID-19 vaccine. TCRdb keeps only in-frame clones here, not all; method: immunoSEQ multiplex PCR. The top ten hold 8.5% to 14% of the sample, which has around 120,000 clones, roughly 90% seen once. This specimen consisted of peripheral blood, obtained on day 0 of MenACWY control vaccination. The receptors were sampled from an adult in good health. Each CDR3 is given with its conserved first and last residue. A D gene is named only where the DNA matches it firmly. The listing skips clone size in some rows; elsewhere it reads once, few, many or a size class.

abundance,v_gene,j_gene,d_gene,CDR3nt,CDR3aa
-,TRBV7-2,TRBJ2-3,TRBD2,TGTGCCAGCAGCTCCCGACTAGCGGGAGGCACAGATACGCAGTATTTT,CASSSRLAGGTDTQYF
-,TRBV18,TRBJ2-3,-,TGTGCCAGCTCACCGTATAGCACAGATACGCAGTATTTT,CASSPYSTDTQYF
few,TRBV6-5,TRBJ2-5,-,TGTGCCAGCGCGAGGGCATTCCAAGAGACCCAGTACTTC,CASARAFQETQYF
-,TRBV7-9,TRBJ2-4,TRBD2,TGTGCCAGCAGCCTAGCGGGAGGCAAGGGATCCAAAAACATTCAGTACTTC,CASSLAGGKGSKNIQYF
-,TRBV5-1,TRBJ1-4,-,TGCGCCAGCAGCCCTGACAGCGCAACTAATGAAAAACTGTTTTTT,CASSPDSATNEKLFF
-,TRBV30,TRBJ1-1,-,TGTGCCTGGAGGGGACCCCTGCGGAACACTGAAGCTTTCTTT,CAWRGPLRNTEAFF
-,TRBV4-2,TRBJ2-3,TRBD2,TGTGCCAGCAGCCGCATACTAGCGGGAGCTCAAGATACGCAGTATTTT,CASSRILAGAQDTQYF
-,TRBV11-2,TRBJ1-2,TRBD1,TGTGCCAGCAGCTCAGCCCTAGCGACAGGGGGAGGCTACACCTTC,CASSSALATGGGYTF
-,TRBV2,TRBJ1-3,-,TGTGCCAGCAGTCCCTCTTTACTGTCCGGAAACACCATATATTTT,CASSPSLLSGNTIYF
-,TRBV4-1,TRBJ1-1,-,TGCGCCAGCAGCCAAGGGGAGGGGTACGGCACTGAAGCTTTCTTT,CASSQGEGYGTEAFF
-,TRBV6-1,TRBJ1-2,-,TGTGCCAGCAGTGACAGGGTCTACTATGGCTACACCTTC,CASSDRVYYGYTF
-,TRBV3-1/TRBV3-2,TRBJ2-1,TRBD2,TGTGCCAGCAGCCAAGTTTCTGGGACTAGCGGGAGCAATGAGCAGTTCTTC,CASSQVSGTSGSNEQFF
-,TRBV30,TRBJ1-6,-,TGTGCCTGGAGTGTAATCCATTTCGTACCACCCCTCCACTTT,CAWSVIHFVPPLHF
-,TRBV21-1,TRBJ1-1,-,TGTGCCAGCTCCACCTGGGGAACAGGGCTGGCTGAAGCTTTCTTT,CASSTWGTGLAEAFF
once,TRBV11-3,TRBJ2-6,-,TGTGCCAGCAGTGGGGGGGCGACTGGGGCCAACGTCCTGACTTTC,CASSGGATGANVLTF
-,TRBV5-6,TRBJ1-2,-,TGTGCCAGCAGCTCCGGGGGCTATGGCTACACCTTC,CASSSGGYGYTF
-,TRBV25-1,TRBJ2-5,-,TGTGCCAGCAGTGGTAGTGCAGGGACCCAGTACTTC,CASSGSAGTQYF
few,TRBV25-1,TRBJ2-7,-,TGTGCCAGCATTTCTCTGGGTGGCGAGCAGTACTTC,CASISLGGEQYF
once,TRBV5-1,TRBJ1-2,-,TGCGCCAGCAGGACTTCCGACTATGGCTACACCTTC,CASRTSDYGYTF
few,TRBV5-1,TRBJ1-1,TRBD1,TGCGCCAGCACCGACAGGGGTGGCACTGAAGCTTTCTTT,CASTDRGGTEAFF
-,TRBV27,TRBJ2-4,-,TGTGCCAGCAGTTTATCGCTGCGGGGCATTCAGTACTTC,CASSLSLRGIQYF
-,TRBV10-1,TRBJ2-3,TRBD2,TGCGCCAGCAGTGAGAATGGGGAGGGAGGAGATACGCAGTATTTT,CASSENGEGGDTQYF
-,TRBV11-3,TRBJ2-7,-,TGTGCCAGCAGCTCCAATCAGTACAGTTTTCCCTACGAGCAGTACTTC,CASSSNQYSFPYEQYF
-,TRBV6-4,TRBJ2-2,-,TGTGCCAGCAGTGACTCCCCCACCGGGGAGCTGTTTTTT,CASSDSPTGELFF
-,TRBV30,TRBJ1-2,-,TGTGCCTGGAGTGTACAGAGTGGCTACACCTTC,CAWSVQSGYTF
-,TRBV4-2,TRBJ2-1,-,TGTGCCAGCAGCCAGGGTACCGAGTTACCCTACAATGAGCAGTTCTTC,CASSQGTELPYNEQFF
few,TRBV7-2,TRBJ1-5,-,TGTGCCAGCAGCACAGTCGGGGGTCAGCCCCAGCATTTT,CASSTVGGQPQHF
-,TRBV30,TRBJ1-5,TRBD1,TGTGCCTGCGCCCCCAGGGGGTCTCAGCCCCAGCATTTT,CACAPRGSQPQHF
-,TRBV27,TRBJ1-1,-,TGTGCCAGCAGTTTATCCTCCCCGAACACTGAAGCTTTCTTT,CASSLSSPNTEAFF
-,TRBV5-6,TRBJ1-5,TRBD1,TGTGCCAGCAGCTTATTCGCGGACAGGTTTGTTCAGCCCCAGCATTTT,CASSLFADRFVQPQHF
few,TRBV18,TRBJ1-3,-,TGTGCCAGCTCACCACCGACTAACCGGGACACCATATATTTT,CASSPPTNRDTIYF
-,TRBV27,TRBJ2-3,TRBD2,TGTGCCAGCAGTTTGTATGCGGGAGGGCCCACAGATACGCAGTATTTT,CASSLYAGGPTDTQYF
-,TRBV19,TRBJ1-1,-,TGTGCCAGTAGTATCGCCCAGGGCATGAACACTGAAGCTTTCTTT,CASSIAQGMNTEAFF
few,TRBV7-2,TRBJ1-6,-,TGTGCCAGCCTCGGAGGGGGCTCCTATAATTCACCCCTCCACTTT,CASLGGGSYNSPLHF
-,TRBV28,TRBJ2-7,TRBD2,TGTGCCAGCATGAGGGGAGGGAGGTCATACGAGCAGTACTTC,CASMRGGRSYEQYF
-,TRBV18,TRBJ2-7,-,TGTGCCAGCTCACCACAGGCGAACAGCCACGAGCAGTACTTC,CASSPQANSHEQYF
-,TRBV12-3/TRBV12-4,TRBJ2-7,-,TGTGCCAGCAGTTTGCGGGAAGTGGACGAGCAGTACTTC,CASSLREVDEQYF
-,TRBV9,TRBJ2-1,TRBD1,TGTGCCAGCAGCGTGAGAGACAGGGACGACCATGAGCAGTTCTTC,CASSVRDRDDHEQFF
-,TRBV21-1,TRBJ1-1,-,TGTGCCAGCAGCAGACGTGTCGGGGCGGACACTGAAGCTTTCTTT,CASSRRVGADTEAFF
once,TRBV3-1/TRBV3-2,TRBJ2-1,TRBD2,TGTGCCAGCAGCCGATCCGGGACTAGCGGGAGTTGGGGTGAGCAGTTCTTC,CASSRSGTSGSWGEQFF
once,TRBV5-1,TRBJ2-5,-,TGCGCCAGCAGCTTGTGGAAGTCGGGGGAGACCCAGTACTTC,CASSLWKSGETQYF
-,TRBV12-3/TRBV12-4,TRBJ2-7,-,TGTGCCAGCAGTTTAGGACCTCTGATGTACTTC,CASSLGPLMYF
-,TRBV7-6,TRBJ1-6,-,TGTGCCAGCAGCTTAGTTTCGGGGACGTCTAGCTCCTATAATTCACCCCTCCACTTT,CASSLVSGTSSSYNSPLHF
once,TRBV28,TRBJ1-5,TRBD1,TGTGCCAGCAAACAGGGGGCGCTAGATCAGCCCCAGCATTTT,CASKQGALDQPQHF
-,TRBV5-1,TRBJ2-6,-,TGCGCCAGCAGCTCCCACGGGTCTGGGGCCAACGTCCTGACTTTC,CASSSHGSGANVLTF
-,TRBV19,TRBJ1-1,-,TGTGCCAGTAGTATAGCAGGCCGGCGAGCTTTCTTT,CASSIAGRRAFF
-,TRBV7-9,TRBJ1-5,-,TGTGCCAGCAGCCCAGACACCTACAATCAGCCCCAGCATTTT,CASSPDTYNQPQHF
-,TRBV19,TRBJ1-5,-,TGTGCCAGTAGTATCACCTGGGATGGCAATCAGCCCCAGCATTTT,CASSITWDGNQPQHF
-,TRBV3-1/TRBV3-2,TRBJ2-2,-,TGTGCCAGCAGCCATGGACTCTACACCGGGGAGCTGTTTTTT,CASSHGLYTGELFF
few,TRBV7-3,TRBJ2-1,-,TGTGCCAGCAGCTTAGGTGGTGAGCAGTTCTTC,CASSLGGEQFF
-,TRBV7-7,TRBJ2-3,TRBD1,TGTGCCAGCAGCCCAGGGACAGGGAGTAGGGATACGCAGTATTTT,CASSPGTGSRDTQYF
-,TRBV11-3,TRBJ2-1,TRBD1,TGTGCCAGCAGCCCGGGGACAGATGAGCAGTTCTTC,CASSPGTDEQFF
-,TRBV5-4,TRBJ2-5,-,TGTGCCAGCAGCTTGTTGGGGGGGGCGGTGGAGACCCAGTACTTC,CASSLLGGAVETQYF
-,TRBV4-1,TRBJ2-4,-,TGCGCCAGCAGCCAAGATACGGGGATGGCCAAAAACATTCAGTACTTC,CASSQDTGMAKNIQYF
-,TRBV5-1,TRBJ2-1,-,TGCGCCAGCAGTCCCGGAGGTAGCGGCTCCTACAATGAGCAGTTCTTC,CASSPGGSGSYNEQFF